Shown below are 5 T cell receptor beta chains from a single sample sequenced in a study of blood T cell repertoires in COVID-19. Repertoires were generated with immunoSEQ multiplex PCR, while TCRdb's copy carries only in-frame clones and drops some. Here the sample spans about 270,000 clones, 88% being singletons. Sequenced: PBMCs or T cells enriched from blood (not recorded which). The receptors derive from a woman aged 55-70 years in a cohort exposed to, infected with or recovered from COVID-19 (not recorded which).

The chain carries TRBV27 and TRBJ1-2, with 9 bases that match TRBD1. There are 13 residues in the CDR3. V shed 10 bases and J 1 base; nucleotides not matched to a gene: 4. Germline CDR1 and CDR2: MNHEY and SMNVEV (reference sequence). CDR3 bases: TGTGCCACCGGACAGGGGCGTAACTATGGCTACACCTTC. Translating it yields CATGQGRNYGYTF.

The CDR3 spells CASSSRTSGRFSYNEQFF. For the CDR3, the DNA is TGTGCCAGCAGCTCCCGGACTAGCGGGAGGTTCTCCTACAATGAGCAGTTCTTC. The rearrangement uses TRBV7-9 and TRBJ2-1; 14 positions match TRBD2. In germline, CDR1 is SEHNR, CDR2 FQNEAQ (reference sequence). The J segment lost 0 bases and the V segment lost 4 bases, leaving 5 bases of the junction unmatched. The CDR3 length is 18 residues.

The CDR3 DNA is TGTGCCAGCTCACCAAATGATGAGGGTCAGCCCCAGCATTTT. This sequence encodes CASSPNDEGQPQHF. The chain is built from TRBV18 and TRBJ1-5, with D unclear. The CDR3 totals 14 residues. Germline V lookup: CDR1 KGHSH, CDR2 LQKENI. V dropped 2 bases and J dropped 6 bases, with 11 bases sitting between them.

The count of this clone is one. This chain joins TRBV11-2 and TRBJ1-2; 7 nucleotides match TRBD1. Germline loops: CDR1 SGHAT, CDR2 FQNNGV. With 5 bases clipped from V and 2 bases from J, the junction kept 8 bases outside the gene matches. This CDR3 is 15 amino acids long. The CDR3 coding sequence is TGTGCCAGCAGCCTGATCGAGACAGGGAACTATGGCTACACCTTC. It specifies CASSLIETGNYGYTF.

This chain links TRBV11-3 with TRBJ2-1; the match to TRBD2 covers 8 bases. V was pared by 5 bases and J by 0 bases, with 6 bases of the junction left unmatched. The CDR3 totals 16 residues. Per the germline V gene, CDR1 is SGHNT and CDR2 is YENEEA. In DNA, the CDR3 is TGTGCCAGCAGCCGTTTAGCGGGGATCTCCTACAATGAGCAGTTCTTC. It is translated as CASSRLAGISYNEQFF. The full variable domain, in which reference TRBV11-3 and TRBJ2-1 provide the parts outside the CDR3, is EAGVVQSPRYKIIEKKQPVAFWCNPISGHNTLYWYLQNLGQGPELLIRYENEEAVDDSQLPKDRFSAERLKGVDSTLKIQPAELGDSAVYLCASSRLAGISYNEQFFGPGTRLTVL.